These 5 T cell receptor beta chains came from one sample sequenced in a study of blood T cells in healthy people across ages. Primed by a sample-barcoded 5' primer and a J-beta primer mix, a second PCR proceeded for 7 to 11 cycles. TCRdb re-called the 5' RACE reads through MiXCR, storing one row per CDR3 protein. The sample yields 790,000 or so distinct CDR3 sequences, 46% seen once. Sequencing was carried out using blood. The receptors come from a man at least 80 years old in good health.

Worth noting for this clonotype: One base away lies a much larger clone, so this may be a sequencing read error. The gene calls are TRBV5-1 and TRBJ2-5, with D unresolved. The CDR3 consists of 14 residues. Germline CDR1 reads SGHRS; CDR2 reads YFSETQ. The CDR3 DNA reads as TGCGCCGGCAGCTTGGATCTCGGCGAAGAGACCCAGTACTTC. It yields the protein CAGSLDLGEETQYF.

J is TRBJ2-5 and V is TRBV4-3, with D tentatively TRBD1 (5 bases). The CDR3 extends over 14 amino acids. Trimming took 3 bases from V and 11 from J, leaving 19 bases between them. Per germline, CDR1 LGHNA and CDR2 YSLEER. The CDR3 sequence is CASSQGLGYNEQYF. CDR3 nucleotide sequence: TGCGCCAGCAGCCAGGGGCTCGGATACAATGAGCAGTACTTC.

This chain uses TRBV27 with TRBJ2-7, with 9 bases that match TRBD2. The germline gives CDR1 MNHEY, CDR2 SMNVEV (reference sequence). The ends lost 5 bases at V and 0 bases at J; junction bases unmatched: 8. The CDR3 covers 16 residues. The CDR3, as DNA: TGTGCCAGCAGTCTAAGCGGACTAGCGCGCTCCTACGAGCAGTACTTC. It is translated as CASSLSGLARSYEQYF.

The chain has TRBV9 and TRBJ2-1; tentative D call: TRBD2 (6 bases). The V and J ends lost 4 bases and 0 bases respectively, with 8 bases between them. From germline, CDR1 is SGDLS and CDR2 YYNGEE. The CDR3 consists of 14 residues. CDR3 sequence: CASSREHSYNEQFF. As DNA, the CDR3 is TGTGCCAGCAGCCGGGAGCACTCCTACAATGAGCAGTTCTTC.

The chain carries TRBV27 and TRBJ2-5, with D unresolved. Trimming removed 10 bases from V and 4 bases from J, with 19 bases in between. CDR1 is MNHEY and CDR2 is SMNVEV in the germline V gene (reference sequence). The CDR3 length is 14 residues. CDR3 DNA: TGTGCCAAACCGGGCCAGCAACCCATAGAGACCCAGTACTTC. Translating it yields CAKPGQQPIETQYF.